These 15 T cell receptor beta chains share one sample of origin, sequenced in a study of molecular identifiers for immune sequencing clone quantification. Via MiXCR, TCRdb re-called the PCR reads, giving one row per CDR3 protein. The sample has under 600,000 distinct CDR3 sequences; 20% to 25% are singletons. Sequencing was done on a sample of naive CD8+ T cells from blood, with Jurkat cell RNA spiked in. Documented subset: FACS-sorted CD8+CD4-CCR7+CD45RA+ naive T cells. Every receptor here comes from a human donor in good health. Some libraries in this study had Jurkat cell RNA spiked in.

This clonotype was counted at least ten times. The V and J genes are TRBV7-9 and TRBJ2-3, with D perhaps matching TRBD1 or TRBD2 (5 bases each). Trimming left V 11 bases short and J 2 bases short, with 11 bases between. Germline lookup yields CDR1 SEHNR and CDR2 FQNEAQ (reference sequence). The CDR3 is 12 amino acids. CDR3 DNA sequence: TGTGCCGCCCGGGGCCTCACAGATACGCAGTATTTT. It encodes CAARGLTDTQYF.

CDR3 DNA: TGTGCCAGCAGCTCAGGCGGGGGGGGGGGGCGGCATTTT. Translating gives CASSSGGGGGRHF. J is TRBJ1-5 and V is TRBV11-2, with a weak D call TRBD1 (6 bases). V lost 4 bases to trimming and J lost 15 bases, with 19 bases between them. Germline values: CDR1 SGHAT, CDR2 FQNNGV. This CDR3 region has 13 residues.

In this sample, this clonotype turned up many times. The chain uses TRBV7-9 and TRBJ2-3; D remains unclear. Germline CDR1 SEHNR, CDR2 FQNEAQ (reference sequence). The CDR3 contains 13 residues. V lost 1 base, J lost 6 bases, and 8 bases lay in between. CDR3 in amino acids: CASSLVLSDTQYF. The CDR3 nucleotides are TGTGCCAGCAGCTTAGTTCTCTCCGATACGCAGTATTTT. The full variable domain, in which reference TRBV7-9 and TRBJ2-3 provide the parts outside the CDR3, is DTGVSQNPRHKITKRGQNVTFRCDPISEHNRLYWYRQTLGQGPEFLTYFQNEAQLEKSRLLSDRFSAERPKGSFSTLEIQRTEQGDSAMYLCASSLVLSDTQYFGPGTRLTVL.

The CDR3 sequence: CASSRLGRTDTQYF. CDR3 DNA: TGTGCCAGCAGCCGCCTGGGGCGCACAGATACGCAGTATTTT. The chain carries TRBV12-3 or TRBV12-4 and TRBJ2-3, with a tentative D call TRBD1 (5 bases). The V and J ends lost 6 bases and 1 base respectively, with 11 bases between them. The CDR3 is 14 residues long.

The genes are TRBV7-6 and TRBJ1-6, with D perhaps matching TRBD1 (5 bases). The V gene's germline CDR1 is SGHVS and CDR2 FNYEAQ. Trimming took off 0 bases at V and 6 bases at J, with 15 bases between the two ends. The CDR3 runs to 17 residues. CDR3 amino acids: CASSLAGTGQTNSPLHF. CDR3 sequence (DNA): TGTGCCAGCAGCTTAGCGGGTACTGGACAAACTAATTCACCCCTCCACTTT. The whole variable domain, remainder taken from reference TRBV7-6 and TRBJ1-6, is GAGVSQSPRYKVTKRGQDVALRCDPISGHVSLYWYRQALGQGPEFLTYFNYEAQQDKSGLPNDRFSAERPEGSISTLTIQRTEQRDSAMYRCASSLAGTGQTNSPLHFGNGTRLTVT.

In its sample, this clonotype was seen many times. J is TRBJ2-7 and V is TRBV20-1; TRBD1 agrees at 7 bases. The J segment lost 1 base and the V segment lost 2 bases, leaving 2 bases of the junction unmatched. The length of the CDR3 is 13 residues. Germline V gene data show CDR1 as DFQATT and CDR2 as SNEGSKA (reference sequence). In nucleotides, the CDR3 is TGCAGTGCTAGATCGACAGGGTCCTACGAGCAGTACTTC. It translates to CSARSTGSYEQYF.

This clonotype was seen only a few times. J is TRBJ1-2 and V is TRBV19; no definite D call. V lost 3 bases and J lost 10, with 9 bases in between. The CDR3 sequence is 11 residues long. Looked up from germline, CDR1 is LNHDA and CDR2 is SQIVND (reference sequence). CDR3 nucleotide sequence: TGTGCCAGTAGTATCGCAGGAATCTACACCTTC. Protein product: CASSIAGIYTF.

This clonotype was picked up many times. The chain is built from TRBV29-1 and TRBJ2-7, with D possibly being TRBD1 (6 bases). V dropped 5 bases and J dropped 2 bases, with 16 bases sitting between them. Looked up from germline, CDR1 is SQVTM and CDR2 is ANQGSEA. The CDR3 extends over 14 amino acids. Written as DNA, the CDR3 is TGCAGCGTTTCAACAGGGCAAGACCCCTACGAGCAGTACTTC. Translated: CSVSTGQDPYEQYF.

The table lists this clonotype with a few counts. The chain couples TRBV19 to TRBJ2-2; D possibly uses TRBD1 or TRBD2 (5 bases each). The V end was cut by 1 base, the J end by 6 bases, with 15 bases between. CDR1 LNHDA and CDR2 SQIVND come from the germline V gene (reference sequence). The CDR3 has 16 residues. The CDR3 region is CASSIGWDEGAGELFF. The CDR3 bases are TGTGCCAGTAGTATAGGTTGGGACGAAGGGGCCGGGGAGCTGTTTTTT.

There are a few counts of this clonotype. The V gene is TRBV20-1, the J gene TRBJ2-5, with 14 nucleotides matching TRBD2. CDR1 is DFQATT, CDR2 SNEGSKA, per germline (reference sequence). CDR3 length: 15 amino acids. V trimming: 3 bases; J trimming: 5 bases; junction bases outside the gene matches: 5. CDR3 protein: CSASWGLAGEETQYF. The DNA for the CDR3 is TGCAGTGCTAGCTGGGGACTAGCGGGGGAGGAGACCCAGTACTTC.

This clonotype was found a few times. CDR3 sequence reads: CASSQDAGWNQPQHF. The CDR3 DNA follows: TGTGCCAGCAGCCAAGACGCGGGATGGAATCAGCCCCAGCATTTT. The chain carries TRBV9 and TRBJ1-5; D is unclear. Looked up from germline, CDR1 is SGDLS and CDR2 is YYNGEE. V dropped 4 bases and J dropped 4 bases, with 15 bases sitting between them. The CDR3 is 15 amino acids.

This chain connects TRBV27 to TRBJ2-2; no reliable D call. V was trimmed by 0 bases and J by 4 bases, leaving 6 bases between them. The length of the CDR3 is 14 residues. Germline CDR1 and CDR2: MNHEY and SMNVEV (reference sequence). CDR3: CASSLSRCTGELFF. The CDR3 DNA sequence: TGTGCCAGCAGTTTATCGAGATGCACCGGGGAGCTGTTTTTT.

V is TRBV6-1 and J is TRBJ2-1; 13 positions agree with TRBD2. Germline V CDR1 and CDR2: MNHNS, SASEGT. V trimming: 4 bases; J trimming: 5 bases; junction bases outside the gene matches: 5. The CDR3 loop spans 16 amino acids. The CDR3 coding sequence is TGTGCCAGCAGTGCAGGACTAGCGGGGGTGCACAATGAGCAGTTCTTC. Protein sequence: CASSAGLAGVHNEQFF.

This chain connects TRBV7-3 to TRBJ2-1; 8 positions agree with TRBD2. Trimming removed 0 bases from V and 7 bases from J; junction bases left unmatched: 11. The CDR3 has 17 residues. Germline V gives CDR1 SGHTA, CDR2 FQGTGA. The CDR3 DNA reads as TGTGCCAGCAGCTTAACGGCCCCAGCGGGAGTCGTAAATGAGCAGTTCTTC. The encoded protein is CASSLTAPAGVVNEQFF.

Concerning this clonotype: A read error may be the cause here, since a much bigger clone is one base away. This rearrangement joins TRBV27 to TRBJ2-6; 12 nucleotides align to TRBD2. This CDR3 comprises 17 residues. Germline V gives CDR1 MNHEY, CDR2 SMNVEV (reference sequence). The CDR3 protein is CASSLLAGGAGASVLTF. CDR3 DNA: TGTGCCAGCAGCTTACTAGCGGGAGGAGCTGGGGCCAGCGTCCTGACTTTC.